This TCR beta chain came from a study of blood T cells in healthy people across ages. Comment on this clonotype: Its antigen is unidentified.

A second PCR, run for about 7 to 11 cycles, used a sample-barcoded 5' primer plus a J-beta primer mix. TCRdb re-derived calls from the 5' RACE reads in MiXCR, one entry per CDR3 protein. This table has roughly 1,500,000 distinct CDR3 sequences, around 39% appearing once. Every donor provided ten milliliters of peripheral blood. Findings and caveats of the study: There were more naive CD4+ cells and higher diversity in long-lived donors than in aged donors. Roughly linearly, TCR beta diversity per million T cells fell as age increased.

With 0 bases removed from V and 6 bases from J, the gap between germline ends came to 9 bases. Per the germline V gene, CDR1 is SGHAT and CDR2 is FQDESV (reference sequence). CDR3 length equals 13 residues. The TCR was taken from a woman aged 18 to 35 in good health. J is TRBJ2-7 and V is TRBV11-1; no firm D call. Sequenced material: blood. The CDR3 reads CASSLAPPAEQYF. In nucleotides, the CDR3 is TGTGCCAGCAGCTTAGCCCCCCCAGCCGAGCAGTACTTC.